This T cell receptor beta chain was sequenced in a study of T cell responses to AZD1222 COVID-19 vaccine. Study-wide points: Donors, mostly white British, included more females; clonal diversity was possibly underestimated. At 160-218 and 743-854, vaccine-associated CD4 TCRs were dominant, and they spanned spike. Among those given AZD1222, only five or six were seropositive at baseline.

Sequencing used immunoSEQ multiplex PCR; TCRdb keeps in-frame clones, though not all of them. The sample lists about 73,000 clones, approximately 92% occurring once. A remark on this clone: Its cognate antigen is unknown.

Specimen: peripheral blood, collected 28 days after the second AZD1222 dose. The receptor was derived from an adult who received the AZD1222 COVID-19 vaccine.

DNA for the CDR3: TGCAGCGTTGAACCTGGCTACACCTTC. Translating gives CSVEPGYTF. J is TRBJ1-2 and V is TRBV29-1; D unclear. This CDR3 spans 9 amino acids. The V end lost 2 bases, the J end lost 7 bases, and 2 bases lay between the germline ends. In germline, CDR1 is SQVTM, CDR2 ANQGSEA. The whole variable domain, remainder taken from reference TRBV29-1 and TRBJ1-2, is SAVISQKPSRDICQRGTSLTIQCQVDSQVTMMFWYRQQPGQSLTLIATANQGSEATYESGFVIDKFPISRPNLTFSTLTVSNMSPEDSSIYLCSVEPGYTFGSGTRLTVV.